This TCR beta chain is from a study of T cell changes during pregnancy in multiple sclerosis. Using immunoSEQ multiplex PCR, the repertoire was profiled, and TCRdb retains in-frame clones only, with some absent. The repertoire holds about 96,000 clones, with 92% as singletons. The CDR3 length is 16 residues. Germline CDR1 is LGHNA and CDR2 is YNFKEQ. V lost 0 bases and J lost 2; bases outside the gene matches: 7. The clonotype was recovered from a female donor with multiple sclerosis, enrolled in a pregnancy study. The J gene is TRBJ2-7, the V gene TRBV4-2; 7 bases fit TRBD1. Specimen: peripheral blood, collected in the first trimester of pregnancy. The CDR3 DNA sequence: TGTGCCAGCAGCCAAGAGGGGTGGGACAGCACCTACGAGCAGTACTTC. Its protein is CASSQEGWDSTYEQYF.